The 21 T cell receptor beta chains below all came from one sample that was sequenced in a study of T-cell memory formation after mild COVID-19. Via MiXCR, TCRdb re-called the 5' RACE reads, giving one row per CDR3 protein. The data show 350,000 to 500,000 distinct CDR3 sequences, 20% to 30% seen once. Input material: PBMCs or a T cell subset sorted from them (not recorded which). The receptors come from an adult woman who had mild COVID-19 (a few samples of this study predate the infection). Cell type and time point are not known.

The chain employs TRBV5-1 and TRBJ2-7; the D call may be TRBD1 or TRBD2 (5 bases each). This CDR3 contains 13 residues. Germline V CDR1 and CDR2: SGHRS, YFSETQ. Trimming left V 2 bases short and J 4 bases short, with 10 bases between. In nucleotides, the CDR3 is TGCGCCAGCAGCTTCGGGACCTTATACGAGCAGTACTTC. Its translation is CASSFGTLYEQYF.

This chain joins TRBV7-6 and TRBJ1-1, with D tentatively TRBD1 (5 bases). Deletions cut 1 base from V and 0 bases from J, with 12 bases between. This CDR3 has 16 residues. From germline, CDR1 is SGHVS and CDR2 FNYEAQ. CDR3 sequence: CASSLEEGPMNTEAFF. CDR3 nucleotide sequence: TGTGCCAGCAGCTTAGAAGAGGGACCAATGAACACTGAAGCTTTCTTT.

In this sample, this clonotype turned up a few times. The V and J genes are TRBV14 and TRBJ1-1; D unclear. The V gene's germline CDR1 is SGHDN and CDR2 FVKESK. The CDR3 is made up of 14 amino acids. V shed 0 bases and J shed 5 bases, with 10 bases lying between them. The CDR3 DNA reads as TGTGCCAGCAGCCAAGATAGGACCGAGACTGAAGCTTTCTTT. It specifies CASSQDRTETEAFF. The full variable domain, its missing parts supplied by reference TRBV14 and TRBJ1-1, is EAGVTQFPSHSVIEKGQTVTLRCDPISGHDNLYWYRRVMGKEIKFLLHFVKESKQDESGMPNNRFLAERTGGTYSTLKVQPAELEDSGVYFCASSQDRTETEAFFGQGTRLTVV.

This chain connects TRBV20-1 to TRBJ1-2; D is undetermined. CDR3 length equals 12 residues. V lost 0 bases and J 7 bases, leaving 9 bases between the germline ends. Germline CDR1 DFQATT, CDR2 SNEGSKA (reference sequence). The chain's CDR3 is CSARDLDGGYTF. Written as DNA, the CDR3 is TGCAGTGCTAGAGATCTCGACGGTGGCTACACCTTC.

There are a few counts of this clonotype. V gene TRBV7-2 combines with J gene TRBJ2-3; TRBD2 agrees at 7 bases. The CDR3 loop spans 14 amino acids. Trimming took 0 bases from V and 9 from J; bases not matched to a gene: 6. The V gene's germline CDR1 is SGHTA and CDR2 FQGNSA. The CDR3 is CASSLAGGGGTQYF. In DNA, the CDR3 is TGTGCCAGCAGCTTAGCTGGCGGGGGAGGAACGCAGTATTTT.

This chain links TRBV15 with TRBJ2-1, with D tentatively TRBD2 (6 bases). CDR1 is LNHNV, CDR2 YYDKDF, per germline (reference sequence). The length of the CDR3 is 15 residues. V lost 3 bases and J 10 bases, leaving 19 bases between the germline ends. CDR3 coding DNA: TGTGCCACCAGCAGGGCGTACGGGGGTTCCCTAGAGCAGTTCTTC. It yields the protein CATSRAYGGSLEQFF.

The chain links TRBV29-1 to TRBJ2-1; 8 positions agree with TRBD2. Per germline, CDR1 SQVTM and CDR2 ANQGSEA. The J segment lost 4 bases and the V segment lost 5 bases, leaving 10 bases of the junction unmatched. CDR3 length equals 15 residues. CDR3 nucleotide sequence: TGCAGCGTTCCAATACCGGGGGGGCGGTACAATGAGCAGTTCTTC. This translates into CSVPIPGGRYNEQFF.

V and J are TRBV2 and TRBJ2-3, with TRBD1 matching over 7 bases. J was trimmed by 2 bases and V by 6 bases; bases with no gene match: 11. From germline, CDR1 is SNHLY and CDR2 FYNNEI. This CDR3 is 16 amino acids long. In DNA form, the CDR3 reads TGTGCCAGCAGAGTTACAGGGGTCGTAAACACAGATACGCAGTATTTT. Translated: CASRVTGVVNTDTQYF.

The chain uses TRBV4-1 and TRBJ2-2; D unclear. The CDR3 has 15 residues. The ends were cut back, 1 base at V and 4 bases at J, with 10 bases in the middle. The V gene's germline CDR1 is MGHRA and CDR2 YSYEKL. The CDR3 here is CASSQAYLGTGELFF. The CDR3 region has the DNA TGCGCCAGCAGCCAAGCTTACCTGGGCACCGGGGAGCTGTTTTTT.

The chain is built from TRBV18 and TRBJ2-3; D gene ambiguous. From germline, CDR1 is KGHSH and CDR2 LQKENI. Trimming removed 0 bases from V and 4 bases from J, with 8 bases in between. The CDR3 runs to 14 residues. This chain's CDR3 is CASSPPAFADTQYF. The CDR3 DNA reads TGTGCCAGCTCACCACCTGCGTTCGCAGATACGCAGTATTTT.

The gene calls are TRBV6-5 and TRBJ2-5, with 7 bases matching TRBD2. The CDR3 runs 14 residues. V trimming: 7 bases; J trimming: 2 bases; junction bases outside the gene matches: 7. CDR1 is MNHEY and CDR2 is SVGAGI in the germline V gene. CDR3 residues: CASTGSREQETQYF. The CDR3 bases are TGTGCCAGCACCGGTTCGCGGGAGCAAGAGACCCAGTACTTC.

In its sample, this clonotype was seen a few times. V gene TRBV12-3 or TRBV12-4 combines with J gene TRBJ2-7; 10 positions agree with TRBD2. This CDR3 is built from 13 residues. V lost 8 bases, J lost 7 bases, and 8 bases stayed unmatched. CDR3 amino acids: CASAIAGGEEQYF. CDR3 nucleotides: TGTGCCAGCGCTATAGCGGGAGGTGAAGAGCAGTACTTC.

This clonotype was detected only once. This chain connects TRBV3-1 to TRBJ2-2; D unclear. The CDR3 consists of 12 residues. V lost 6 bases to trimming and J lost 8 bases, with 10 bases between them. CDR1 is LGHDT and CDR2 is YNNKEL in the germline V gene (reference sequence). CDR3 sequence: CASRRTSGELFF. The CDR3 DNA follows: TGTGCCAGCAGACGGACGTCAGGGGAGCTGTTTTTT.

In its sample, this clonotype was seen once. The rearrangement joins TRBV9 to TRBJ2-3, with D unclear. Trimming took off 0 bases at V and 4 bases at J, with 12 bases between the two ends. CDR3 length: 15 residues. CDR1 is SGDLS, CDR2 YYNGEE, per germline. The CDR3 loop is CASSVAVGSADTQYF. CDR3 bases: TGTGCCAGCAGCGTAGCGGTGGGTAGTGCAGATACGCAGTATTTT.

The gene calls are TRBV29-1 and TRBJ1-1; a weak D match, TRBD1 (6 bases). The CDR3 runs 12 residues. V was cut by 4 bases and J by 2 bases, with 8 bases left in between. Germline assignment: CDR1 SQVTM and CDR2 ANQGSEA. The CDR3 nucleotides are TGCAGCGTTGTCAGGGGTAACACTGAAGCTTTCTTT. Amino acids: CSVVRGNTEAFF.

The V gene is TRBV12-3 or TRBV12-4, the J gene TRBJ1-1; TRBD1 agrees at 7 bases. The CDR3 sequence is 14 residues long. Unmatched junction bases numbered 11, after V lost 8 bases and J lost 5 bases. CDR3 amino acids: CASGYGQAVTEAFF. Here the CDR3 DNA reads TGTGCCAGCGGGTACGGACAGGCGGTGACTGAAGCTTTCTTT.

This chain joins TRBV29-1 and TRBJ2-1, with D perhaps matching TRBD1 or TRBD2 (5 bases each). This CDR3 comprises 15 residues. V lost 0 bases, J lost 5 bases, and 14 bases lay in between. Germline-derived CDR1 and CDR2 are SQVTM and ANQGSEA. The CDR3 is CSVEDRGDGDNEQFF. DNA of the CDR3: TGCAGCGTTGAAGATCGAGGGGATGGGGACAATGAGCAGTTCTTC.

The chain employs TRBV12-3 or TRBV12-4 and TRBJ2-2; D is possibly TRBD2 (5 bases). The V gene lost 4 bases and the J gene lost 1 base, with 25 bases spanning the gap. The CDR3 length is 20 residues. CDR3 in DNA: TGTGCCAGCAGTTCGGCCTACCTGGGGAGTCCACGGGAGAACACCGGGGAGCTGTTTTTT. This encodes CASSSAYLGSPRENTGELFF.

This chain links TRBV4-1 with TRBJ2-3; D perhaps matches TRBD1 (5 bases). The CDR3 totals 20 residues. Germline CDR1 is MGHRA and CDR2 is YSYEKL. V dropped 3 bases and J dropped 0 bases, with 25 bases sitting between them. CDR3 in amino acids: CASSHVSQLRQFGSTDTQYF. DNA of the CDR3: TGCGCCAGCAGCCATGTCTCCCAGCTAAGACAGTTTGGTAGCACAGATACGCAGTATTTT.

The V and J genes are TRBV7-2 and TRBJ1-6; D gene uncertain. This CDR3 has 12 amino acids. V was cut by 7 bases and J by 7 bases, with 8 bases left in between. Germline values: CDR1 SGHTA, CDR2 FQGNSA. The CDR3 DNA reads TGTGCCAGCAACCGAATGAATTCACCCCTCCACTTT. Protein sequence: CASNRMNSPLHF.

This clonotype was counted a few times. V gene TRBV5-1 combines with J gene TRBJ2-1; TRBD1 might be the D (6 bases). CDR1 is SGHRS and CDR2 is YFSETQ in the germline V gene. V was pared by 0 bases and J by 4 bases, with 11 bases between. CDR3 length equals 15 residues. CDR3 coding DNA: TGCGCCAGCAGCTTGGCTTCAGGGGTGTACAATGAGCAGTTCTTC. Protein: CASSLASGVYNEQFF.